This T cell receptor (beta chain) came from a study of monozygotic twins with inflammatory bowel disease. Broader study findings: Researchers report that IBD patients shared fewer clonotypes with others than healthy twins, especially amid disease activity.

The authors made each sample's cDNA in eight separate reactions. TCRdb re-called the 5' RACE reads and catalogs CDR3 proteins one per entry, DNA excluded. This listing includes 350,000 to 550,000 distinct CDR3 sequences. CDR3 length: 15 amino acids. As to this clonotype: Its antigen is still unknown.

Sequenced material: blood. The chain combines TRBV12-3 or TRBV12-4 with TRBJ2-5; TCRdb picks TRBD2, but there is no DNA to check that call. This TCR came from a human donor with ulcerative colitis or Crohn's disease, or a healthy co-twin of an affected twin (not recorded which). The CDR3 sequence is CASSFSLAGVETQYF.